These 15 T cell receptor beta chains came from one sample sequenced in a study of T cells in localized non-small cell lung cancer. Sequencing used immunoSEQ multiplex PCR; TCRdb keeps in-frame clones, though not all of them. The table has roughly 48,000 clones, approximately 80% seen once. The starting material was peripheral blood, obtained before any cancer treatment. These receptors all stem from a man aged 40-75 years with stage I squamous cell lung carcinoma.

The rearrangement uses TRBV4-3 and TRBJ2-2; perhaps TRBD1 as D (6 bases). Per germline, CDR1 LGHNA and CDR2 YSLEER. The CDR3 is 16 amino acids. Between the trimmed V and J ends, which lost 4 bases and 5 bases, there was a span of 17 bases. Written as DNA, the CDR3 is TGCGCCAGCAGCCGTAGGACAGTAGTAGGGACCGGGGAGCTGTTTTTT. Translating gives CASSRRTVVGTGELFF.

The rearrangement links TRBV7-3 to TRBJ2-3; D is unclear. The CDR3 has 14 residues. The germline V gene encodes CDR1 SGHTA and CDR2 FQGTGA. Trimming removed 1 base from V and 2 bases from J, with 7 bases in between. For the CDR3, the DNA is TGTGCCAGCAGCTTAAGTCTTCACACAGATACGCAGTATTTT. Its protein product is CASSLSLHTDTQYF.

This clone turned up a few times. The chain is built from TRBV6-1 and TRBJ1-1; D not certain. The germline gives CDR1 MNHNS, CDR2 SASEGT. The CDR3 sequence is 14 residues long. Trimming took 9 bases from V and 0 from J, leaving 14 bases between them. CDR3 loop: CASAPTPMNTEAFF. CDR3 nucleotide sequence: TGTGCCAGTGCCCCGACACCCATGAACACTGAAGCTTTCTTT.

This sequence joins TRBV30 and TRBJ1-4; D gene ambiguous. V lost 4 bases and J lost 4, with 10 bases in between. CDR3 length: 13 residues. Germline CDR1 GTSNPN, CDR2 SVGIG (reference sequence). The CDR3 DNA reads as TGTGCCTGGAAGGACGGCAATAATGAAAAACTGTTTTTT. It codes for CAWKDGNNEKLFF.

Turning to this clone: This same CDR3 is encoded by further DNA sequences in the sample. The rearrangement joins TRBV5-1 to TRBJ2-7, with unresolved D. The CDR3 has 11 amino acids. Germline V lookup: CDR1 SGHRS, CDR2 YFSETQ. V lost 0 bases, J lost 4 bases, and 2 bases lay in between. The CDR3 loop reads CASSLGYEQYF. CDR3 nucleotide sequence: TGCGCCAGCAGCTTGGGGTACGAGCAGTACTTC.

CDR3 sequence (DNA): TGCGCCAGCAGCTTGGAACCGGGAAAGTCCTACGAGCAGTACTTC. It translates to CASSLEPGKSYEQYF. This rearrangement joins TRBV5-1 to TRBJ2-7; maybe TRBD2 (5 bases). Germline lookup yields CDR1 SGHRS and CDR2 YFSETQ. Trimming took off 0 bases at V and 1 base at J, with 11 bases between the two ends. The CDR3 runs to 15 residues. Full variable domain (missing parts from reference TRBV5-1 and TRBJ2-7): KAGVTQTPRYLIKTRGQQVTLSCSPISGHRSVSWYQQTPGQGLQFLFEYFSETQRNKGNFPGRFSGRQFSNSRSEMNVSTLELGDSALYLCASSLEPGKSYEQYFGPGTRLTVT.

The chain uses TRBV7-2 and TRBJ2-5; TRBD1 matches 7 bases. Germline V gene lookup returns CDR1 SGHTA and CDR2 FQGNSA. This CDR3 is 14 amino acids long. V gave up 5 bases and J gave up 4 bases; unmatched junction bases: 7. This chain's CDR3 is CASSLTGAGETQYF. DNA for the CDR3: TGTGCCAGCAGCCTAACAGGGGCCGGAGAGACCCAGTACTTC.

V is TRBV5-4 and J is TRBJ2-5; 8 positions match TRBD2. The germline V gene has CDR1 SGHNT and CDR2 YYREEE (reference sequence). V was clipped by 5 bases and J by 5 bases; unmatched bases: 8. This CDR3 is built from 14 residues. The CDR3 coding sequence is TGTGCCAGCAGGCCGACAGCGGGGGTGGAGACCCAGTACTTC. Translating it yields CASRPTAGVETQYF.

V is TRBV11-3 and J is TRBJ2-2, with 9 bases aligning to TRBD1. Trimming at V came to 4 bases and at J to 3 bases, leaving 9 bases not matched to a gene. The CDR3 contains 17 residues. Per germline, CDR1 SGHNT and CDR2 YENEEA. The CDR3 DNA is TGTGCCAGCAGCTCGCTGGGGGACAGGGCGGACACCGGGGAGCTGTTTTTT. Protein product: CASSSLGDRADTGELFF.

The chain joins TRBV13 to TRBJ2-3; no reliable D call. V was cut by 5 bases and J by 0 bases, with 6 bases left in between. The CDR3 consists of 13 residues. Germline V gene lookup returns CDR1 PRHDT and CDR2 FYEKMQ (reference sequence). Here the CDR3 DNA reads TGTGCCAGCAGCGTCACTAGCACAGATACGCAGTATTTT. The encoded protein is CASSVTSTDTQYF.

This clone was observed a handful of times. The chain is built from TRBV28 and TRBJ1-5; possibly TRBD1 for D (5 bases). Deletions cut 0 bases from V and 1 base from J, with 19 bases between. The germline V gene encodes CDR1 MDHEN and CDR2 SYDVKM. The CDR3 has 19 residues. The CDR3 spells CASSLWRSRAGKSNQPQHF. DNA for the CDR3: TGTGCCAGCAGTTTATGGAGAAGCAGGGCAGGGAAAAGCAATCAGCCCCAGCATTTT.

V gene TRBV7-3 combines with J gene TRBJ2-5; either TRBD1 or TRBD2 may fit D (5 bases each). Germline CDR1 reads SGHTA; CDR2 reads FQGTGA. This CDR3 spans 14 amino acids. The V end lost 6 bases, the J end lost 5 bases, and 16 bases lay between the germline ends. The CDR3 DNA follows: TGTGCCAGCAGTCGGGACCCCTCCGATGAGACCCAGTACTTC. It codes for CASSRDPSDETQYF.

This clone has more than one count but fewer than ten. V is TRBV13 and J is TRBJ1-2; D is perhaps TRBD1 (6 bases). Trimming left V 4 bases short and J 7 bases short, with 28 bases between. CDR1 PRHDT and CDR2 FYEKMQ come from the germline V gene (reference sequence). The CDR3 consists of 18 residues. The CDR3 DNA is TGTGCCAGCAGCTCCTCGGACAGAGGGGGTGATTTTATCCTTGGCTACACCTTC. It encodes CASSSSDRGGDFILGYTF.

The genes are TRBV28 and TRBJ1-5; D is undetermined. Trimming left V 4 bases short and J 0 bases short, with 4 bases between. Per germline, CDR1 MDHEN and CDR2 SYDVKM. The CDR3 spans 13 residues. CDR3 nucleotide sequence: TGTGCCAGCAGTTGGAGTAGCAATCAGCCCCAGCATTTT. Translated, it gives CASSWSSNQPQHF.

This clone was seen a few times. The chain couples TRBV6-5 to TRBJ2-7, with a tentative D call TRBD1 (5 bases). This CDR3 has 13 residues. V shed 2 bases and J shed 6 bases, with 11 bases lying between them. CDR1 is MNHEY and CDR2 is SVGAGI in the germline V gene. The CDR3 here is CASSYGQGSEQYF. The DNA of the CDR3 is TGTGCCAGCAGTTACGGGCAGGGTTCCGAGCAGTACTTC.